Listed below are T cell receptor beta chains from one sample, sequenced in a study of regulatory T cells in long-lasting Graves disease. TCRdb recomputed calls from the multiplex PCR reads with MiXCR, one row per CDR3 protein. In the table there are approximately 360,000 distinct CDR3 sequences, around 23% of which are singletons. Sequencing was performed on peripheral blood mononuclear cells (PBMCs), taken when the disease was refractory, from a patient treated with antithyroid drugs. Receptor source: a woman between 40 and 50 years old with Graves disease. Both conserved end residues are part of each CDR3. The D gene is left open where the match is weak. Not all rows give a size; the values are once, few, many and, for expanded clones, a class.

J gene: TRBJ1-5
V gene: TRBV6-2/TRBV6-3
clone size: NA
D gene: TRBD1
CDR3 length: 15
CDR3 DNA: TGTGCCAGCAGTCCTAAGGACAGGTTAAATCAGCCCCAGCATTTT
CDR3 protein: CASSPKDRLNQPQHF

J gene: TRBJ1-4
V gene: TRBV29-1
clone size: NA
D gene: NA
CDR3 length: 14
CDR3 DNA: TGCAGCGTTGAAGCCGCGGACAGTCGGGAAAAACTGTTTTTT
CDR3 protein: CSVEAADSREKLFF

J gene: TRBJ2-7
V gene: TRBV12-3/TRBV12-4
clone size: many
D gene: NA
CDR3 length: 13
CDR3 DNA: TGTGCCAGCAGCCCACGACCCCTCTACGAGCAGTACTTC
CDR3 protein: CASSPRPLYEQYF

J gene: TRBJ2-7
V gene: TRBV11-1
clone size: many
D gene: TRBD1
CDR3 length: 14
CDR3 DNA: TGTGCCAGCAGGGGAGGGACAGGGACCTACGAGCAGTACTTC
CDR3 protein: CASRGGTGTYEQYF

J gene: TRBJ2-7
V gene: TRBV2
clone size: many
D gene: NA
CDR3 length: 15
CDR3 DNA: TGTGCCAGCAGCCAGACCGGCTCGGGTGCCTACGAGCAGTACTTC
CDR3 protein: CASSQTGSGAYEQYF

J gene: TRBJ1-1
V gene: TRBV28
clone size: many
D gene: NA
CDR3 length: 14
CDR3 DNA: TGTGCCAGCAGTCCGGGCCAGCGGAACACTGAAGCTTTCTTT
CDR3 protein: CASSPGQRNTEAFF

J gene: TRBJ1-1
V gene: TRBV5-1
clone size: once
D gene: TRBD1
CDR3 length: 10
CDR3 DNA: TGCGCCAGCAGAGGGACAGACGTTTTCTTT
CDR3 protein: CASRGTDVFF

J gene: TRBJ1-1
V gene: TRBV10-3
clone size: NA
D gene: NA
CDR3 length: 13
CDR3 DNA: TGTGCCATCAACTACAACCAGGGTACTGAAGCTTTCTTT
CDR3 protein: CAINYNQGTEAFF

J gene: TRBJ2-3
V gene: TRBV2
clone size: few
D gene: TRBD1
CDR3 length: 15
CDR3 DNA: TGTGCCAGCAGGGATGACAGGGGGGGCACAGATACGCAGTATTTT
CDR3 protein: CASRDDRGGTDTQYF

J gene: TRBJ2-1
V gene: TRBV28
clone size: NA
D gene: TRBD1
CDR3 length: 16
CDR3 DNA: TGTGCCAGCAGTTTCCCCACCCGACAGGGGGACAATGAGCAGTTCTTC
CDR3 protein: CASSFPTRQGDNEQFF

J gene: TRBJ1-3
V gene: TRBV14
clone size: NA
D gene: NA
CDR3 length: 14
CDR3 DNA: TGTGCCAGCAGCCAAGACTGGTTTGGAAACACCATATATTTT
CDR3 protein: CASSQDWFGNTIYF

J gene: TRBJ2-7
V gene: TRBV18
clone size: NA
D gene: NA
CDR3 length: 16
CDR3 DNA: TGTGCCAGCTCACCGAGCCTTACGGGGTCCACGGCCGAGCAGTACTTC
CDR3 protein: CASSPSLTGSTAEQYF

J gene: TRBJ2-2
V gene: TRBV7-3
clone size: many
D gene: TRBD2
CDR3 length: 18
CDR3 DNA: TGTGCCAGCAGCTTATCAGGCGGGAGGGCCGCGAACACCGGGGAGCTGTTTTTT
CDR3 protein: CASSLSGGRAANTGELFF

J gene: TRBJ2-7
V gene: TRBV6-1
clone size: many
D gene: NA
CDR3 length: 15
CDR3 DNA: TGTGCCAGCAGTGGACCTAGCTGGAGCTCCTACGAGCAGTACTTC
CDR3 protein: CASSGPSWSSYEQYF

J gene: TRBJ1-3
V gene: TRBV7-9
clone size: NA
D gene: NA
CDR3 length: 16
CDR3 DNA: TGTGCCAGCAGCTCCGGGACAAGAAGCTCTGGAAACACCATATATTTT
CDR3 protein: CASSSGTRSSGNTIYF

J gene: TRBJ2-7
V gene: TRBV11-2
clone size: NA
D gene: NA
CDR3 length: 15
CDR3 DNA: TGTGCCAGCAGCCCCCTGGTGGGGAGCTCCTACGAGCAGTACTTC
CDR3 protein: CASSPLVGSSYEQYF

J gene: TRBJ1-2
V gene: TRBV5-4
clone size: few
D gene: NA
CDR3 length: 11
CDR3 DNA: TGTGCCAGCAGCTTGAACAGACGCTACACCTTC
CDR3 protein: CASSLNRRYTF

J gene: TRBJ2-7
V gene: TRBV9
clone size: NA
D gene: NA
CDR3 length: 12
CDR3 DNA: TGTGCCAGCGGGGACAACACCTACGAGCAGTACTTC
CDR3 protein: CASGDNTYEQYF

J gene: TRBJ2-6
V gene: TRBV12-3/TRBV12-4
clone size: few
D gene: NA
CDR3 length: 13
CDR3 DNA: TGTGCGGGATCCGGCTCTGGGGCCAACGTCCTGACTTTC
CDR3 protein: CAGSGSGANVLTF

J gene: TRBJ2-7
V gene: TRBV27
clone size: many
D gene: TRBD2
CDR3 length: 15
CDR3 DNA: TGTGCCAGCAGTAACCGACTAGCGGGAGGGCCCGAGCAGTACTTC
CDR3 protein: CASSNRLAGGPEQYF

J gene: TRBJ2-7
V gene: TRBV15
clone size: many
D gene: NA
CDR3 length: 18
CDR3 DNA: TGTGCCACCAGCAGAGATGGGATGAGGGACGTCCCGACCTACGAGCAGTACTTC
CDR3 protein: CATSRDGMRDVPTYEQYF

J gene: TRBJ2-1
V gene: TRBV18
clone size: once
D gene: TRBD2
CDR3 length: 15
CDR3 DNA: TGTGCCAGCTCACCGGTTAGCGGGAGGGCCACTGAGCAGTTCTTC
CDR3 protein: CASSPVSGRATEQFF

J gene: TRBJ1-5
V gene: TRBV28
clone size: many
D gene: NA
CDR3 length: 14
CDR3 DNA: TGTGCCAGCAGTTTAATCGACCCCCGAGGGCCCCAGCATTTT
CDR3 protein: CASSLIDPRGPQHF

J gene: TRBJ1-5
V gene: TRBV12-3/TRBV12-4
clone size: many
D gene: NA
CDR3 length: 13
CDR3 DNA: TGTGCCAGCAGTTCAGGGGAGGGTCAGCCCCAGCATTTT
CDR3 protein: CASSSGEGQPQHF

J gene: TRBJ2-7
V gene: TRBV5-1
clone size: few
D gene: TRBD2
CDR3 length: 14
CDR3 DNA: TGCGCCAGCAGCTCCTCCGGGACTAGCGTCGAGCAGTACTTC
CDR3 protein: CASSSSGTSVEQYF

J gene: TRBJ2-2
V gene: TRBV24-1
clone size: NA
D gene: NA
CDR3 length: 13
CDR3 DNA: TGTGCCACCGAGGACTTGAACACCGGGGAGCTGTTTTTT
CDR3 protein: CATEDLNTGELFF